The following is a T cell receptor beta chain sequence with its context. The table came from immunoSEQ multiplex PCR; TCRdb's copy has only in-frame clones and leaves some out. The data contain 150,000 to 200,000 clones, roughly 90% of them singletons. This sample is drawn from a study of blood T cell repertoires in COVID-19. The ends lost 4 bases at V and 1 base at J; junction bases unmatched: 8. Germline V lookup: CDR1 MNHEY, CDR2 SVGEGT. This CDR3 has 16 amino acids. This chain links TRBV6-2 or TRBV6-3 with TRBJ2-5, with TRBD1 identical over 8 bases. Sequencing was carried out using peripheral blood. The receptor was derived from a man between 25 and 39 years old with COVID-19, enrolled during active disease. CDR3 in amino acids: CASSSPRTGRQETQYF. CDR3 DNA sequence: TGTGCCAGCAGTTCTCCCCGGACAGGGCGCCAAGAGACCCAGTACTTC.